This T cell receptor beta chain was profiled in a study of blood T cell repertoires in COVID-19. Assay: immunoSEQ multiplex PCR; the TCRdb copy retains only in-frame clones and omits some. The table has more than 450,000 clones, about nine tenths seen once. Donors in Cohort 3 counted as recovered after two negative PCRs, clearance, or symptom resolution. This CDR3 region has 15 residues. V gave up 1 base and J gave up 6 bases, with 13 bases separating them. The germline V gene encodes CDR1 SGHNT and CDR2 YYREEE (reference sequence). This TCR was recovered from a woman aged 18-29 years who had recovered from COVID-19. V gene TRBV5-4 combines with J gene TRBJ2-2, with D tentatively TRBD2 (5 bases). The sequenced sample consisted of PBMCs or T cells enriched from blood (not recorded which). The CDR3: CASSLTRGMAGELFF. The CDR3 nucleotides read TGTGCCAGCAGCTTGACTCGGGGAATGGCCGGGGAGCTGTTTTTT. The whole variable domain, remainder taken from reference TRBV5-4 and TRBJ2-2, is ETGVTQSPTHLIKTRGQQVTLRCSSQSGHNTVSWYQQALGQGPQFIFQYYREEENGRGNFPPRFSGLQFPNYSSELNVNALELDDSALYLCASSLTRGMAGELFFGEGSRLTVL.